Listed below are T cell receptor beta chains from one sample, sequenced in a study of OX40 agonist ivuxolimab in advanced cancers. Here immunoSEQ multiplex PCR was the method, and the copy in TCRdb shows in-frame clones only, minus some. The sample consists of tens of thousands of clones, about 88% of them appearing once. The sequencing here drew on CD4+ or CD8+ T cells sorted from blood, taken in a trial of the OX40 agonist ivuxolimab. The receptor set was obtained from an adult with an advanced solid tumor such as melanoma, head and neck, liver or kidney cancer. CDR3s include the opening cysteine and the closing phenylalanine or tryptophan. A D gene is named only where the DNA matches it firmly. Clone size appears in some rows only: once, few, many, or a class for an expanded clone.

>TRBD2|16|TRBJ2-5|NA|TRBV18
TGTGCCAGCTCACCGACTAGCGGGAGTGTGGGAGAGACCCAGTACTTC
CASSPTSGSVGETQYF
>NA|11|TRBJ1-1|NA|TRBV15
TGTGCCACCAGCACCCTACGCCAAGCTTTCTTT
CATSTLRQAFF
>TRBD2|20|TRBJ2-7|NA|TRBV7-6
TGTGCCAGCAGCTTAGTGCCTTCCGGGACTAGCGGGGGGAGCTCCTACGAGCAGTACTTC
CASSLVPSGTSGGSSYEQYF
>TRBD2|16|TRBJ2-3|NA|TRBV28
TGTGCCAGCAGTCCAGGGACTAGCGGAAGCACAGATACGCAGTATTTT
CASSPGTSGSTDTQYF
>NA|16|TRBJ1-4|NA|TRBV5-5
TGTGCCAGCAGCTTGGCGCGACAGACAACTAATGAAAAACTGTTTTTT
CASSLARQTTNEKLFF
>NA|15|TRBJ1-1|NA|TRBV15
TGTGCCACCAGCAGAGTTCCAGGGGAGAACACTGAAGCTTTCTTT
CATSRVPGENTEAFF
>TRBD2|16|TRBJ2-5|NA|TRBV7-9
TGTGCCAGCAGCTCCCAAGGGCTAGCGGAGGCAGAGACCCAGTACTTC
CASSSQGLAEAETQYF
>NA|18|TRBJ1-5|NA|TRBV4-1
TGCGCCAGCAGCCAAGATGGGGACGGATCCAGTTTCAATCAGCCCCAGCATTTT
CASSQDGDGSSFNQPQHF
>NA|15|TRBJ2-1|NA|TRBV5-8
TGTGCCAGCAGCTTGAAGGGGAGCTCCTACAATGAGCAGTTCTTC
CASSLKGSSYNEQFF
>NA|14|TRBJ1-5|NA|TRBV7-8
TGTGCCAGCAGCTTAGGGGTCACCAATCAGCCCCAGCATTTT
CASSLGVTNQPQHF
>NA|12|TRBJ2-3|NA|TRBV10-1
TGCGCCAGCAGTGCAAATACAGATACGCAGTATTTT
CASSANTDTQYF
>NA|14|TRBJ2-7|once|TRBV6-5
TGTGCCAGCTCCGAACAGGGCTTTTCCTACGAGCAGTACTTC
CASSEQGFSYEQYF
>TRBD2|20|TRBJ2-1|NA|TRBV27
TGTGCCAGCAGTTCGATAGGACTAGCGGGAGTTTGGTTGTCCTACAATGAGCAGTTCTTC
CASSSIGLAGVWLSYNEQFF
>NA|15|TRBJ1-1|NA|TRBV5-4
TGTGCCAGCAGCTTAAGTGGAATCCTGAACACTGAAGCTTTCTTT
CASSLSGILNTEAFF
>NA|13|TRBJ2-3|NA|TRBV11-3
TGTGCCAGCAGCTCGGCCGGACTGGATACGCAGTATTTT
CASSSAGLDTQYF
>TRBD2|16|TRBJ2-1|NA|TRBV7-2
TGTGCCAGCAGCTTAGTCGCGACTAGCGGGTACAATGAGCAGTTCTTC
CASSLVATSGYNEQFF
>NA|16|TRBJ1-1|NA|TRBV15
TGTGCCACCAGCAGAGATCAGTTGGGCGCCTACACTGAAGCTTTCTTT
CATSRDQLGAYTEAFF
>NA|12|TRBJ1-5|NA|TRBV28
TGTGCCAGCAGTTTACAGTATCAGCCCCAGCATTTT
CASSLQYQPQHF
>TRBD1|15|TRBJ2-1|once|TRBV7-2
TGTGCCAGCAGCGGCGACAGGGGGGTTAGGAATGAGCAGTTCTTC
CASSGDRGVRNEQFF
>NA|15|TRBJ2-7|NA|TRBV6-6
TGTGCCAGCAGTTATTCCGAGGAGGGCCACTACGAGCAGTACTTC
CASSYSEEGHYEQYF
>TRBD1|15|TRBJ1-2|NA|TRBV6-1
TGTGCCAGCAGTGCCAGACAGGGTTCCGACTATGGCTACACCTTC
CASSARQGSDYGYTF
>NA|15|TRBJ2-2|NA|TRBV27
TGTGCCAGCAGAAAGGGACGGGCGAACACCGGGGAGCTGTTTTTT
CASRKGRANTGELFF
>NA|21|TRBJ2-1|NA|TRBV1
TGCACCAGCAGCCAAGCGTCGAGGAGCGTTCCTTCCCCCCACTCCTACAATGAGCAGTTCTTC
CTSSQASRSVPSPHSYNEQFF
>TRBD2|14|TRBJ2-7|NA|TRBV7-2
TGTGCCAGCAGCCGATCGGGGGGGATGGTCGAGCAGTACTTC
CASSRSGGMVEQYF
>NA|12|TRBJ2-7|NA|TRBV25-1
TGTGCCAGTACGGGACCCTCGTACGAGCAGTACTTC
CASTGPSYEQYF
>TRBD2|16|TRBJ2-3|NA|TRBV5-4
TGTGCCAGCAGCCTCCCACTAGCGGGAGAAGTAGATACGCAGTATTTT
CASSLPLAGEVDTQYF
>NA|11|TRBJ1-2|NA|TRBV30
TGTGCCCGGGCCCCTCCCTATGGCTACACCTTC
CARAPPYGYTF
>TRBD1|14|TRBJ2-7|NA|TRBV6-6
TGTGCCAGCAGTTCTCAACAGGGGTCCTACGAGCAGTACTTC
CASSSQQGSYEQYF
>NA|17|TRBJ2-2|NA|TRBV18
TGTGCCAGCTCACCACCCATGCAACAGGGCTGGACCGGGGAGCTGTTTTTT
CASSPPMQQGWTGELFF
>TRBD2|15|TRBJ2-7|NA|TRBV7-2
TGTGCCAGCAGCGAGACTAGCGGGAGTCAATACGAGCAGTACTTC
CASSETSGSQYEQYF
>TRBD1|14|TRBJ2-7|NA|TRBV5-1
TGCGCCAGCAGCTTGGACAGGGGGCGTTACGAGCAGTACTTC
CASSLDRGRYEQYF
>TRBD1|13|TRBJ2-1|NA|TRBV30
TGTGCCTGGAGTGGGACAGGGAGGAATGAGCAGTTCTTC
CAWSGTGRNEQFF
>TRBD2|16|TRBJ2-1|NA|TRBV5-1
TGCGCCAGCAGACTGGGACTAGCGGGAGGGCCGGATGAGCAGTTCTTC
CASRLGLAGGPDEQFF
>TRBD2|15|TRBJ2-7|NA|TRBV19
TGTGCCAGTAGTAAACTCGGGACTAGCGGCACATTTAAGTACTTC
CASSKLGTSGTFKYF
>NA|15|TRBJ2-6|NA|TRBV18
TGTGCCAGCTCACCTATAGATTCTGGGGCCAACGTCCTGACTTTC
CASSPIDSGANVLTF
>TRBD2|11|TRBJ2-7|few|TRBV7-8
TGTGCCAGCAGCTCAACTAGCGGGCTGTACTTC
CASSSTSGLYF
>NA|14|TRBJ2-3|NA|TRBV7-2
TGTGCCAGCAGCTTAATGGGGGGCACAGATACGCAGTATTTT
CASSLMGGTDTQYF
>NA|15|TRBJ2-2|NA|TRBV5-1
TGCGCCAGCAGCTTAGGAGAGAGCAGGGCCGGGGAGCTGTTTTTT
CASSLGESRAGELFF
>TRBD1|14|TRBJ1-2|once|TRBV11-2
TGTGCCAGCAGCTCGACAGGGGGGGATAGTGGCTACACCTTC
CASSSTGGDSGYTF
>NA|16|TRBJ1-3|NA|TRBV10-1
TGCGCCAGCAGTGAGGCGGGGATTTCCTCTGGAAACACCATATATTTT
CASSEAGISSGNTIYF
>NA|13|TRBJ2-5|few|TRBV7-2
TGTGCCAGCAGCTTAGTGAGGTCAGGGACCCAGTACTTC
CASSLVRSGTQYF
>NA|16|TRBJ2-7|NA|TRBV27
TGTGCCAGCAGTTTATCGACTGTGGGCTCAACCTACGAGCAGTACTTC
CASSLSTVGSTYEQYF
>NA|14|TRBJ1-1|once|TRBV19
TGTGCCAGTAGTACGGGACATATAAACACTGAAGCTTTCTTT
CASSTGHINTEAFF
>NA|12|TRBJ2-2|few|TRBV7-2
TGTGCCGGCGGGCCGTACACCGGGGAGCTGTTTTTT
CAGGPYTGELFF
>NA|14|TRBJ1-4|once|TRBV18
TGTGCCAGCTCACCACCGAACGAGGATGAAAAACTGTTTTTT
CASSPPNEDEKLFF
>TRBD1|13|TRBJ1-6|NA|TRBV30
TGTGCCTGGAGTCAGGCGACAGGGACACCCCTCCACTTT
CAWSQATGTPLHF
>TRBD1|14|TRBJ1-2|NA|TRBV27
TGTGCCAGCAGTCGGGGACAGGGGATCTATGGCTACACCTTC
CASSRGQGIYGYTF
>TRBD2|17|TRBJ2-5|NA|TRBV11-3
TGTGCCAGCAGCTTGGCTAGCGGGAGGTATGAAATGCAGACCCAGTACTTC
CASSLASGRYEMQTQYF
>TRBD1|12|TRBJ2-3|NA|TRBV6-5
TGTGCCAGCCAGGGGGGCACAGATACGCAGTATTTT
CASQGGTDTQYF
>NA|14|TRBJ2-7|NA|TRBV11-3
TGTGCCAGCAGCCTCTTTAGAGACTCCTACGAGCAGTACTTC
CASSLFRDSYEQYF
>TRBD1|15|TRBJ1-2|NA|TRBV7-9
TGTGCCAGCAGCCCAGGGACAGAGGACGTCTATGGCTACACCTTC
CASSPGTEDVYGYTF
>NA|14|TRBJ1-1|NA|TRBV6-6
TGTGCCAGCAGTGTGACGACAGGGAACACTGAAGCTTTCTTT
CASSVTTGNTEAFF
>TRBD1|16|TRBJ2-6|NA|TRBV5-1
TGCGCCAGCAGCTTGGACAGGGGATCTGGGGCCAACGTCCTGACTTTC
CASSLDRGSGANVLTF
>NA|14|TRBJ2-3|NA|TRBV7-7
TGTGCCAGCAGCTTAGTATCCGGGTTAGATACGCAGTATTTT
CASSLVSGLDTQYF
>NA|15|TRBJ2-1|NA|TRBV6-1
TGTGCCAGCAGTGAGGAGATAGCAGCCTACAATGAGCAGTTCTTC
CASSEEIAAYNEQFF
>NA|18|TRBJ1-3|NA|TRBV5-3
TGTGCCAGAAGCTTGAAACCACGGGGGTGCGACAGGGGAAACACCATATATTTT
CARSLKPRGCDRGNTIYF
>TRBD1|14|TRBJ2-7|NA|TRBV6-6
TGTGCCAGCGGGATGGGACAGGGGGCGAGGGAGCAGTACTTC
CASGMGQGAREQYF